This record covers a single TCR beta chain. What it recognizes is unknown. These data come from a study of shared clonotypes between healthy human individuals. The donors, healthy adults who were HIV-negative, had experienced no recent acute infections or vaccinations. Study-level findings and limits: The donor pool, a small one, limited the genetic and exposure-history diversity represented. It was only blood that was sampled, and tissue repertoires likely differ.

The J segment lost 1 base and the V segment lost 5 bases, leaving 11 bases of the junction unmatched. Per germline, CDR1 LNHNV and CDR2 YYDKDF (reference sequence). This CDR3 region has 18 residues. Assay execution proceeded at the deep level. Generated by immunoSEQ multiplex PCR, the TCRdb table keeps only in-frame clones and is missing some. The table has fewer than 700,000 clones, around 77% seen once; the top ten hold around 13%. The genes are TRBV15 and TRBJ2-6; 7 bases line up with TRBD1. The sequence was collected from a woman aged 40 to 49 in good health. Some clones in this sample may be carry-over from other donors' samples. The sample consisted of PBMCs. CDR3 sequence reads: CATSLLGQWSSGANVLTF. The CDR3 DNA follows: TGTGCCACCAGCCTGCTGGGACAGTGGTCGTCTGGGGCCAACGTCCTGACTTTC.